Sequencing of this T cell receptor (beta chain) was carried out in a study of blood T cells in healthy people across ages (dated by TCRdb to between 2015 and 2017). About the investigation overall: In model experiments, template switching captured roughly one uniquely barcoded TCR beta cDNA molecule for every two T cells. The study analyzed two additional independent replicas of 1 million unique cDNA reads from the same blood draw for two donors, one aged 18 to 29 and one aged 80 or older. Using deep sequencing normalized with unique cDNA molecular identifiers, the study measured how TCR beta repertoire diversity changes with age. To avoid experimental bias, donors of different ages were distributed randomly across sequencing lanes. The donors were divided into four age groups: young (average around 15 years), middle-aged (about 39), aged (around 59) and long-lived (roughly 88).

Beyond this particular receptor, the publication reports: Because the CMV infection status of the donors was unknown, age-related changes in expanded clonotypes may potentially have been confounded. Compared with the aged group, the long-lived group had more naive CD4+ T cells, fewer expanded clones and increased TCR diversity, a pattern suggesting age selection. Estimates of total diversity based on one million sequenced T cells were considered lower bounds and underestimates. Because profiling used bulk unsorted PBMCs, naive and antigen-experienced compartments could not be compared conclusively. As age increased, observed TCR beta diversity per million T cells dropped in a roughly linear way, and a significant reduction was already evident by age 40. Observed TCR beta diversity correlated strongly with the percentage of naive T cells measured by flow cytometry.

Taken from the germline V gene, the CDR1 and CDR2 loops are SQVTM and ANQGSEA. Trimming removed 5 bases from V and 4 bases from J; the gene matches leave 9 bases unexplained. The CDR3 measures 14 amino acids from cysteine to phenylalanine. The CDR3 DNA has 42 bases and is translated from base 1. Donors were 39 systemically healthy Caucasian individuals from Russia aged 6 to 90 years. Approximately 9.3 milliliters of peripheral blood were drawn from each donor into EDTA-treated Vacutainer tubes. PBMCs were isolated by Ficoll-Paque density-gradient centrifugation, with at least 6 million obtained per sample. Total RNA, at least 6 micrograms per sample, was extracted from PBMCs with Trizol reagent. The percentages of naive CD45RAhigh/CD27high T cells were determined by flow cytometry on a PBMC aliquot from every donor. This clonotype was picked up one time. This receptor's antigen is unknown. Base quality data are lacking; no much larger clone is found one base away. A lone read is weak support.

The protocol used for the library was 5' RACE. Sequencing was performed on an Illumina HiSeq 2500. A second roughly 6 to 12 cycle PCR used a sample-barcoded 5' primer and a J-beta primer mix. A unique molecular identifier was introduced onto each TCR beta cDNA molecule by a template-switch 5' adaptor carrying 12 random nucleotides. At least 2.5 million CDR3-containing paired-end reads were obtained from each sample. The Mint cDNA synthesis kit, primed by a TRBC-specific oligonucleotide, was used to synthesize first-strand cDNA from all RNA. Following uracil-DNA glycosylase treatment, all cDNA underwent a first 18-cycle PCR with the universal primers M1SS and BC2_uni_R. In the paper's pipeline: Each sample was normalized by randomly selecting 1 million high-quality reads, each carrying a distinct molecular identifier. Instead of being binned into consensus sequences, reads with shared molecular identifiers were discarded. MiTCR, with a Q25 quality threshold and the strictest error-elimination algorithm, was used for CDR3 identification, clonotype clustering and error correction. A nonparametric unseen species model with Euler transformation was used to estimate a lower bound on total TCR beta diversity. TCRdb itself trimmed the public reads at Q25 with fastp, ran MiXCR and retained productive beta chains. Identical CDR3 proteins give one entry, which carries the most common genes and DNA. The V and J calls were not made by the authors but by TCRdb's processing. The sample table records under 950,000 distinct CDR3 sequences; over 20% of these occur just once. The ten most abundant clones make up about 22% of the sample.

The chain is assembled from TRBV29-1 and TRBJ1-2, with 8 bases aligning to TRBD1. Sequenced material: blood. The sequence came from a man between 65 and 80 years old in good health. The base sequence is TGCAGCGTTTTACAGGGGGGGGAATCCTATGGCTACACCTTC. Translated, this gives CSVLQGGESYGYTF.